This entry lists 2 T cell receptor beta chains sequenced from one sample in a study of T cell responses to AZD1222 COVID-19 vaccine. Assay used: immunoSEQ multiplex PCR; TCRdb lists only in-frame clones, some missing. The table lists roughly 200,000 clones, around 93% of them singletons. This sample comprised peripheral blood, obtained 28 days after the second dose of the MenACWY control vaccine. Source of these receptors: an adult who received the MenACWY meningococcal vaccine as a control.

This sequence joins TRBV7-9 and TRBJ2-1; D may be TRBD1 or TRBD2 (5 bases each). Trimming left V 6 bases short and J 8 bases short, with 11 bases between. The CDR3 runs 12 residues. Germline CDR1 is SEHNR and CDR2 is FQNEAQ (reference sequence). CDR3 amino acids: CASSNQGDEQFF. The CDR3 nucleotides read TGTGCCAGCAGTAATCAGGGAGATGAGCAGTTCTTC. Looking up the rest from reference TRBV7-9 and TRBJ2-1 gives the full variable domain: DTGVSQNPRHKITKRGQNVTFRCDPISEHNRLYWYRQTLGQGPEFLTYFQNEAQLEKSRLLSDRFSAERPKGSFSTLEIQRTEQGDSAMYLCASSNQGDEQFFGPGTRLTVL.

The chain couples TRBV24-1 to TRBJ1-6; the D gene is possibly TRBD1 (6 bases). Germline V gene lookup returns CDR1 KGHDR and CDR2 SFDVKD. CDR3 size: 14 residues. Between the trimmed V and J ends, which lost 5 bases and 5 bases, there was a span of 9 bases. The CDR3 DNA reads TGTGCCACCAGTGCCGGGGGGCATAATTCACCCCTCCACTTT. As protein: CATSAGGHNSPLHF.